The 25 T cell receptor beta chains presented below share a single source sample, sequenced in a study of CD8+CD57+ T cells in acquired aplastic anemia. Researchers used genomic DNA as the template to profile TCR beta VDJ and CDR3. TCRdb passed the reads through MiXCR, listing each CDR3 protein once. This sample yields about 170,000 distinct CDR3 sequences, of which approximately 40% are seen a single time; 0.85% to 1.3% belongs to the top ten. Material: sorted CD4+, CD8+, or CD8+CD57+ T cells (not recorded which) from PBMCs. These receptors came from a human donor in good health.

The chain joins TRBV10-1 to TRBJ2-5; 10 bases agree with TRBD1. CDR3 length: 17 amino acids. The germline V gene has CDR1 WNHNN and CDR2 SYGVQD (reference sequence). Trimming took 3 bases from V and 5 from J; bases not matched to a gene: 12. Here the CDR3 reads CASSDRERQGASETQYF. The CDR3 region has the DNA TGCGCCAGCAGTGACCGGGAAAGACAGGGGGCTTCGGAGACCCAGTACTTC.

The chain combines TRBV5-6 with TRBJ2-2; D is unclear. CDR3 length equals 15 residues. Germline V gives CDR1 SGHDT, CDR2 YYEEEE. The V gene lost 3 bases and the J gene lost 2 bases, with 11 bases spanning the gap. The DNA for the CDR3 is TGTGCCAGCAGCTCCTGGACGGCAAACACCGGGGAGCTGTTTTTT. Translation: CASSSWTANTGELFF.

This clonotype showed up just a few times. The chain is built from TRBV20-1 and TRBJ1-2; D not certain. Germline V gives CDR1 DFQATT, CDR2 SNEGSKA (reference sequence). This CDR3 has 13 residues. V was pared by 6 bases and J by 3 bases, with 14 bases between. Written as DNA, the CDR3 is TGCAGTGCACCAGACCCAAGGGACTATGGCTACACCTTC. Translating gives CSAPDPRDYGYTF.

Points on this clonotype: This clone may be a read error of a much larger clone one base away. V and J are TRBV6-1 and TRBJ2-7; D possibly uses TRBD1 or TRBD2 (5 bases each). The CDR3 totals 13 residues. The germline V gene encodes CDR1 MNHNS and CDR2 SASEGT. CDR3 in amino acids: CVSLGTESYEQYF. The CDR3 DNA sequence: TGTGTCAGCCTAGGGACCGAAAGCTACGAGCAGTACTTC.

This clonotype was observed many times. The chain links TRBV9 to TRBJ2-1; 7 bases are a match to TRBD1. The CDR3 has 15 residues. J lost 4 bases, V lost 0 bases, and 4 bases had no gene match. CDR1 SGDLS and CDR2 YYNGEE come from the germline V gene. DNA for the CDR3: TGTGCCAGCAGCGTAGGACAGGGACCTTACAATGAGCAGTTCTTC. It codes for CASSVGQGPYNEQFF.

This clonotype was seen only a few times. CDR3: CASSEEEETQYF. For the CDR3, the DNA is TGTGCCAGCAGTGAGGAGGAAGAGACCCAGTACTTC. This chain connects TRBV2 to TRBJ2-5; D possibly corresponds to TRBD2 (5 bases). The V gene lost 3 bases and the J gene lost 3 bases, with 5 bases spanning the gap. CDR1 and CDR2 (germline): SNHLY, FYNNEI. The CDR3 is 12 residues long. Combining the CDR3 with reference TRBV2 and TRBJ2-5 gives the whole variable domain EPEVTQTPSHQVTQMGQEVILRCVPISNHLYFYWYRQILGQKVEFLVSFYNNEISEKSEIFDDQFSVERPDGSNFTLKIRSTKLEDSAMYFCASSEEEETQYFGPGTRLLVL.

The chain links TRBV5-1 to TRBJ1-6; D call uncertain. V dropped 1 base and J dropped 6 bases, with 8 bases sitting between them. CDR1 is SGHRS, CDR2 YFSETQ, per germline. CDR3 length: 14 residues. The CDR3 protein is CASSLSGTNSPLHF. The CDR3 DNA sequence: TGCGCCAGCAGCTTGTCGGGTACTAATTCACCCCTCCACTTT.

The sample holds many counts of this clonotype. The V call is TRBV11-2, the J call TRBJ1-4; possible D gene TRBD1, 5 bases. This CDR3 is built from 14 residues. The germline gives CDR1 SGHAT, CDR2 FQNNGV. Trimming took off 1 base at V and 7 bases at J, with 10 bases between the two ends. CDR3 protein: CASSLVAGFEKLFF. Written as DNA, the CDR3 is TGTGCCAGCAGCTTAGTTGCAGGGTTTGAAAAACTGTTTTTT.

This chain links TRBV10-2 with TRBJ2-2; no reliable D call. The CDR3 runs to 14 residues. Germline V gene data show CDR1 as WSHSY and CDR2 as SAAADI. V was clipped by 6 bases and J by 5 bases, with 13 bases between them. Here the CDR3 reads CASRSVRKTGELFF. As DNA, the CDR3 is TGCGCCAGCAGGTCAGTCCGGAAAACCGGGGAGCTGTTTTTT.

The chain joins TRBV25-1 to TRBJ1-6; 9 positions match TRBD1. CDR3 length: 17 residues. Trimming took 4 bases from V and 9 from J; bases not matched to a gene: 13. Germline V gene sequence: CDR1 MGHDK, CDR2 SYGVNS. In nucleotides, the CDR3 is TGTGCCAGCAGTGCTACCAGGACAGGGGCGGGGGGTTCACCCCTCCACTTT. Translated: CASSATRTGAGGSPLHF. Using reference TRBV25-1 and TRBJ1-6 for the parts outside the CDR3, the full variable domain is EADIYQTPRYLVIGTGKKITLECSQTMGHDKMYWYQQDPGMELHLIHYSYGVNSTEKGDLSSESTVSRIRTEHFPLTLESARPSHTSQYLCASSATRTGAGGSPLHFGNGTRLTVT.

Ten or more counts support this clonotype. The chain combines TRBV5-1 with TRBJ1-1, with a weak D call TRBD1 (5 bases). V dropped 5 bases and J dropped 0 bases, with 11 bases sitting between them. The V gene's germline CDR1 is SGHRS and CDR2 YFSETQ. The CDR3 covers 14 residues. CDR3 in DNA: TGCGCCAGCAGTACAGGCGAAATGAACACTGAAGCTTTCTTT. This encodes CASSTGEMNTEAFF.

This clonotype was counted only a few times. Germline and junction disagree at one end, which may indicate a read error. V is TRBV5-4 and J is TRBJ2-7; 7 nucleotides line up with TRBD2. The length of the CDR3 is 15 residues. Germline V lookup: CDR1 SGHNT, CDR2 YYREEE (reference sequence). The CDR3 region is CASSFLRENSWERYF. For the CDR3, the DNA is TGTGCCAGCAGCTTCCTGCGGGAGAACAGTTGGGAGCGGTACTTC.

The chain links TRBV5-1 to TRBJ2-7, with D possibly TRBD1 on 6 matching bases. The V end was cut by 6 bases, the J end by 0 bases, with 13 bases between. CDR1 is SGHRS, CDR2 YFSETQ, per germline. This CDR3 has 14 amino acids. This chain's CDR3 is CASTSRGSSYEQYF. The CDR3 DNA follows: TGCGCCAGCACCTCCAGGGGTAGCTCCTACGAGCAGTACTTC.

This clonotype was detected many times. The rearrangement joins TRBV9 to TRBJ1-5; no definite D call. CDR3 size: 13 residues. V lost 4 bases to trimming and J lost 4 bases, with 9 bases between them. CDR1 and CDR2 from the germline V gene are SGDLS and YYNGEE. For the CDR3, the DNA is TGTGCCAGCAGCATAGGATTAAATCAGCCCCAGCATTTT. This codes for CASSIGLNQPQHF.

A remark on this clonotype: A much larger clone lies one base from this, so it may be a read error. This chain uses TRBV20-1 with TRBJ2-3; TRBD2 matches 8 bases. V shed 0 bases, J shed 0 bases, and the junction held 17 bases outside the gene matches. The CDR3 is 20 amino acids. Germline CDR1 and CDR2: DFQATT and SNEGSKA (reference sequence). The CDR3 sequence: CSARDLMSYRGLGSTDTQYF. The CDR3, as DNA: TGCAGTGCTAGAGATCTCATGTCATACCGGGGACTAGGAAGCACAGATACGCAGTATTTT.

This clonotype was counted ten times or more. V usage is TRBV7-3 and J usage is TRBJ2-7; 7 bases map to TRBD1. The germline V gene encodes CDR1 SGHTA and CDR2 FQGTGA. The J segment lost 3 bases and the V segment lost 6 bases, leaving 11 bases of the junction unmatched. This CDR3 spans 15 amino acids. The CDR3 reads CASSWGQPPLYEQYF. For the CDR3, the DNA is TGTGCCAGCAGTTGGGGACAGCCGCCGCTCTACGAGCAGTACTTC.

The chain combines TRBV2 with TRBJ2-7; the D gene could be TRBD1 or TRBD2 (10 bases each). V gave up 7 bases and J gave up 6 bases, with 28 bases separating them. This CDR3 comprises 17 residues. Per germline, CDR1 SNHLY and CDR2 FYNNEI. CDR3 nucleotide sequence: TGTGCCAGCATTCGACAGGGGGCCAGGCTAGCGGGAGCCGAGCAGTACTTC. Amino acids: CASIRQGARLAGAEQYF.

This chain joins TRBV10-2 and TRBJ1-6, with D possibly matching TRBD1 (6 bases). The V gene's germline CDR1 is WSHSY and CDR2 SAAADI. Trimming took off 2 bases at V and 7 bases at J, with 12 bases between the two ends. The CDR3 extends over 15 amino acids. CDR3 bases: TGCGCCAGCAGTGAGGTCGGGGGGCTGAATTCACCCCTCCACTTT. It yields the protein CASSEVGGLNSPLHF.

A remark on this clonotype: This may be a read error, as it is one base from a much larger clone. A read error is likely, as this CDR3 ends without the conserved phenylalanine or tryptophan. This chain links TRBV14 with TRBJ1-1; maybe TRBD1 (6 bases). V was shortened by 8 bases and J by 1 base, with 11 bases between the two germline ends. Germline lookup yields CDR1 SGHDN and CDR2 FVKESK. The CDR3 runs to 13 residues. Here the CDR3 DNA reads TGTGCCAGCTCCTTACAGGGGAACACTGAAGCTTTCCTT. Protein: CASSLQGNTEAFL.

The chain carries TRBV11-2 and TRBJ2-3; 12 nucleotides match TRBD2. After removal of 0 bases from V and 0 bases from J, the junction contained 10 bases not matched to a gene. The CDR3 has 20 amino acids. The germline V gene encodes CDR1 SGHAT and CDR2 FQNNGV. In nucleotides, the CDR3 is TGTGCCAGCAGCTTAGACCCGCTAGCGGGGGGGCTGGGTAGCACAGATACGCAGTATTTT. Its protein product is CASSLDPLAGGLGSTDTQYF.

Comments on this clonotype: A much larger clonotype is one base distant, so this may be a read error. J is TRBJ2-1 and V is TRBV10-3; weak D call: TRBD2 (6 bases). There are 14 residues in the CDR3. Germline V gene data show CDR1 as ENHRY and CDR2 as SYGVKD. The CDR3 is CASSNSGTYDEQFF. The CDR3, as DNA: TGTGCCAGCAGTAATAGCGGAACTTACGATGAGCAGTTCTTC.

CDR3 in amino acids: CASSLYGYEQYF. The CDR3 bases are TGTGCCAGCAGCTTATACGGCTACGAGCAGTACTTC. V usage is TRBV7-2 and J usage is TRBJ2-7; D call uncertain. The V gene lost 2 bases and the J gene lost 3 bases, with 5 bases spanning the gap. The V gene's germline CDR1 is SGHTA and CDR2 FQGNSA. CDR3 length: 12 residues.

The J gene is TRBJ2-1, the V gene TRBV9; no clear D gene. CDR1 and CDR2 from the germline V gene are SGDLS and YYNGEE. V shed 4 bases and J shed 0 bases, with 11 bases lying between them. This CDR3 contains 15 residues. CDR3 DNA: TGTGCCAGCAGCTCTGACACATACTCCTACAATGAGCAGTTCTTC. Amino acid sequence: CASSSDTYSYNEQFF.

The rearrangement uses TRBV20-1 and TRBJ2-7, with 9 positions matching TRBD1. This CDR3 region has 15 residues. Trimming took 2 bases from V and 2 from J; bases not matched to a gene: 7. CDR1 and CDR2 from the germline V gene are DFQATT and SNEGSKA (reference sequence). In nucleotides, the CDR3 is TGCAGTGCTAGACCCCGGGACAGGGTGACCTACGAGCAGTACTTC. This encodes CSARPRDRVTYEQYF.

This clonotype showed up just once. The chain recombines TRBV20-1 with TRBJ2-5, with 7 bases identical to TRBD2. V lost 5 bases, J lost 3 bases, and 12 bases stayed unmatched. CDR1 and CDR2 from the germline V gene are DFQATT and SNEGSKA (reference sequence). This CDR3 is 15 amino acids long. CDR3 nucleotide sequence: TGCAGTGCTCACCCTCAGCGGGGTAGGGAAGAGACCCAGTACTTC. This encodes CSAHPQRGREETQYF.